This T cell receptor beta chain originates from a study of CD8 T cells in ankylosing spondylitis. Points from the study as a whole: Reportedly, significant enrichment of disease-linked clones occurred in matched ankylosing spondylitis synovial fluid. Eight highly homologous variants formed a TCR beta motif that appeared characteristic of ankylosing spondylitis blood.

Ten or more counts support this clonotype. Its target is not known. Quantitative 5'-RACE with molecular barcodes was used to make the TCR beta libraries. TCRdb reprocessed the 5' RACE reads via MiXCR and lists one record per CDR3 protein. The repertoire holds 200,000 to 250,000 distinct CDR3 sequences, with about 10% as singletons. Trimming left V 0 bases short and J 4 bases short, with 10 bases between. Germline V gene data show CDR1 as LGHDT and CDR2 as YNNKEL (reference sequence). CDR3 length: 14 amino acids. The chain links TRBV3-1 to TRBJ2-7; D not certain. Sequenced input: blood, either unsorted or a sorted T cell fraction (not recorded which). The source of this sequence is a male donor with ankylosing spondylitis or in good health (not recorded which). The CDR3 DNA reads TGTGCCAGCAGCCAAGATGGAAGGGATTACGAGCAGTACTTC. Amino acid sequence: CASSQDGRDYEQYF.